This is a list of T cell receptor beta chains from one sample in a study of cytomegalovirus exposure and HLA in healthy donors. The table came from immunoSEQ multiplex PCR; TCRdb's copy has only in-frame clones and leaves some out. The table has 150,000 to 200,000 clones, about 13% seen once. Sequencing was carried out using PBMCs. The receptors shown here come from a man aged 45-60 years in good health and CMV-seropositive. Both conserved end residues are part of each CDR3.

V	J	CDR3
TRBV11-3	TRBJ2-7	CASSKRTSGGVEQYF
TRBV7-8	TRBJ1-1	CASSPHPLPEAFF
TRBV29-1	TRBJ2-3	CSVETGYTQYF
TRBV7-2	TRBJ1-4	CASSSEGTLREKLFF
TRBV29-1	TRBJ2-1	CSVVRDRGGNEQFF
TRBV4-3	TRBJ2-2	CASSRKGHRGTGELFF
TRBV5-5	TRBJ1-5	CASRLGTGGLGNQPQHF
TRBV5-1	TRBJ1-2	CASSPGSRVGGYTF
TRBV5-4	TRBJ2-3	CASSFPRGQVDTQYF
TRBV7-9	TRBJ1-2	CASSPLPPGQGNYGYTF
TRBV19	TRBJ1-5	CASSLGHLTNQPQHF
TRBV18	TRBJ1-1	CASSPFRDRGRPMNTEAFF
TRBV19	TRBJ2-2	CASSITMGRLAGELFF
TRBV11-1	TRBJ1-6	CASSTRGNSPLHF
TRBV5-5	TRBJ1-3	CASSPGLRLFGNTIYF
TRBV6-6	TRBJ1-2	CASRPGVRRHYGYTF
TRBV10-1	TRBJ2-1	CASRNLPGNEQFF
TRBV11-1	TRBJ2-7	CASSWPTAGATGNEQYF
TRBV19	TRBJ1-1	CASSMEDSQREGAFF
TRBV29-1	TRBJ2-5	CSVDARGGETQYF
TRBV7-2	TRBJ2-1	CASSRGGSNEQFF
TRBV19	TRBJ1-2	CASSRGQGADGYTF
TRBV10-3	TRBJ1-2	CAVLGGSGYTF
TRBV29-1	TRBJ2-1	CSVEDLPGGGYNEQFF
TRBV5-4	TRBJ1-2	CASSPPNRVDYYGYTF
TRBV29-1	TRBJ2-3	CSVEPGLAGGQFLGTQYF
TRBV5-1	TRBJ2-2	CASTPLAGDNTGELFF
TRBV4-2	TRBJ1-5	CASSPGQGSNQPQHF
TRBV11-2	TRBJ2-5	CASSLDPSAETQYF
TRBV11-3	TRBJ2-1	CASSAQYNEQFF
TRBV29-1	TRBJ2-1	CSVTGTGSYNEQFF
TRBV7-3	TRBJ2-1	CASSLAGGPNEQFF
TRBV19	TRBJ1-5	CASSPTGAGNQPQHF
TRBV19	TRBJ1-6	CASKRQRDSPLHF
TRBV7-9	TRBJ1-1	CASSRGQTSTEAFF
TRBV25-1	TRBJ2-3	CASSEGSGVGTDTQYF
TRBV28	TRBJ1-3	CASSFGTLGSGNTIYF
TRBV5-6	TRBJ1-1	CASSSAIGTGTWAEAFF
TRBV5-4	TRBJ1-1	CASSPGQGRTEAFF
TRBV29-1	TRBJ2-2	CSVDRQGDTGELFF